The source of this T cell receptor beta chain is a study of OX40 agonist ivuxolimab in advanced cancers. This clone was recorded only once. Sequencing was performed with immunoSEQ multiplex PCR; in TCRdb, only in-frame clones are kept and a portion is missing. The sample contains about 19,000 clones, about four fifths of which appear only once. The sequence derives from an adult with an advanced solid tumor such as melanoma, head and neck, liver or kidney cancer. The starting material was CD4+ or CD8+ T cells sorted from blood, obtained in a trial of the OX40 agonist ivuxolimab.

CDR3 sequence (DNA): TGTGCCAGCAGTTATAGATTCACAGATACGCAGTATTTT. Translation gives CASSYRFTDTQYF. The genes are TRBV6-5 and TRBJ2-3; no clear D gene. Germline V gene data show CDR1 as MNHEY and CDR2 as SVGAGI. This CDR3 spans 13 amino acids. V was clipped by 3 bases and J by 2 bases, with 6 bases between them.